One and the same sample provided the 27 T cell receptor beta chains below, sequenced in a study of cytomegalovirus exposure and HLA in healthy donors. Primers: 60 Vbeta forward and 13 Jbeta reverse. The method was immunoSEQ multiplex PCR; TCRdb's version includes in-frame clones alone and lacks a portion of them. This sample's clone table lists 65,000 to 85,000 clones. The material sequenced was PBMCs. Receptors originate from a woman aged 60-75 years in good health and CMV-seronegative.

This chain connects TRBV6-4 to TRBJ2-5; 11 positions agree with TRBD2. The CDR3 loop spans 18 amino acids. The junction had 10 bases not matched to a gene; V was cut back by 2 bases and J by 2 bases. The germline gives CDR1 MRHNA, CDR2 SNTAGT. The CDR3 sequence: CASSDGTSGRRRQETQYF. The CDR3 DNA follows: TGTGCCAGCAGTGACGGTACTAGCGGGAGAAGGAGGCAAGAGACCCAGTACTTC.

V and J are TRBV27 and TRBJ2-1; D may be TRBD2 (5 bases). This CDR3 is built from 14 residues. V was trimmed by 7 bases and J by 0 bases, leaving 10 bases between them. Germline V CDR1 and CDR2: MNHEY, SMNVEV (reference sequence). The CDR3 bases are TGTGCCAGCACCCGGGGTCCCTCCTACAATGAGCAGTTCTTC. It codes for CASTRGPSYNEQFF.

DNA of the CDR3: TGTGCCAGCAGCTTAGCGGCAGATTTGAACACTGAAGCTTTCTTT. Translation: CASSLAADLNTEAFF. The rearrangement uses TRBV7-8 and TRBJ1-1; D gene unclear. V was shortened by 0 bases and J by 0 bases, with 8 bases between the two germline ends. Germline V gene data show CDR1 as SGHVS and CDR2 as FQNEAQ. The CDR3 is 15 amino acids.

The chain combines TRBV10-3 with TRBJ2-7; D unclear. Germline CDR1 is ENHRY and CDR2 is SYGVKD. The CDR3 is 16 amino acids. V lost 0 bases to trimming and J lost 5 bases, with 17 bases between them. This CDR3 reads CAISESRPSEKNEQYF. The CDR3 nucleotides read TGTGCCATCAGTGAGTCGAGACCCTCGGAGAAGAACGAGCAGTACTTC.

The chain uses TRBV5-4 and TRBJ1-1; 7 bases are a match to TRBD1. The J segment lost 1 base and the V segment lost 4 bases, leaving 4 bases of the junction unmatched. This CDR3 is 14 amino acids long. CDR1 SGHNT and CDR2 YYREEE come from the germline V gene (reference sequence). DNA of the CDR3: TGTGCCAGCAGCATAGGACAGGAGAACACTGAAGCTTTCTTT. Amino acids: CASSIGQENTEAFF.

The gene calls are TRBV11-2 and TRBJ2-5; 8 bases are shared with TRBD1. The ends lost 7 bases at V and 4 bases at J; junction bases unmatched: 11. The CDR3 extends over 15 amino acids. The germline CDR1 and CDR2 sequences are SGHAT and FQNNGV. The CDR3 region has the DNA TGTGCCAGCAAGGACCAGGGGGCGCGGGGAGAGACCCAGTACTTC. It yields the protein CASKDQGARGETQYF.

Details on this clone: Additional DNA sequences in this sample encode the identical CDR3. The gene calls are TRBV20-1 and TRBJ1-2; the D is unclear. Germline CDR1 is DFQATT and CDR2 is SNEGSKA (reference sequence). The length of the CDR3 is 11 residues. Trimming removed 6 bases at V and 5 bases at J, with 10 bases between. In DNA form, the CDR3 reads TGCAGTGCCTCCCTAGAATATGGCTACACCTTC. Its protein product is CSASLEYGYTF.

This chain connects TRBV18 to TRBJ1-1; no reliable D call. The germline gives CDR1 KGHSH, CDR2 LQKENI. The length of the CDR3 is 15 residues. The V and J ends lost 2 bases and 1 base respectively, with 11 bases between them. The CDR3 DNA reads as TGTGCCAGCTCACCAGGTTGGGGAGGGAACACTGAAGCTTTCTTT. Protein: CASSPGWGGNTEAFF.

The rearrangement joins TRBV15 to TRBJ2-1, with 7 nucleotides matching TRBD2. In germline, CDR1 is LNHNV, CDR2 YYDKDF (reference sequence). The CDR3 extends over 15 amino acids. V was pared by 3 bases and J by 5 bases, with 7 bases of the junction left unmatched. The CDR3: CATSSPRLAHNEQFF. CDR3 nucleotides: TGTGCCACCAGCAGCCCTCGACTAGCTCACAATGAGCAGTTCTTC.

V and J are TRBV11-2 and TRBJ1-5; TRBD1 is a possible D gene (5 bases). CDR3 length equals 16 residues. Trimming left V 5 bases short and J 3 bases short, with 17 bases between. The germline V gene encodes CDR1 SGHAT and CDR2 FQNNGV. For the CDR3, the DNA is TGTGCCAGCAGCCCTCAGGGAGGGATCGTCAATCAGCCCCAGCATTTT. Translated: CASSPQGGIVNQPQHF.

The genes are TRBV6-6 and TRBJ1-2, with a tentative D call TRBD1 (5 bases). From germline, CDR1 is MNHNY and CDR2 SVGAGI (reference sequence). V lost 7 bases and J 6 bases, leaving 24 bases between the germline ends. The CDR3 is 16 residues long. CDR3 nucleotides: TGTGCCAGCACTCGCTCGGAGGGGATGGTTGGAAATGGCTACACCTTC. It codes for CASTRSEGMVGNGYTF.

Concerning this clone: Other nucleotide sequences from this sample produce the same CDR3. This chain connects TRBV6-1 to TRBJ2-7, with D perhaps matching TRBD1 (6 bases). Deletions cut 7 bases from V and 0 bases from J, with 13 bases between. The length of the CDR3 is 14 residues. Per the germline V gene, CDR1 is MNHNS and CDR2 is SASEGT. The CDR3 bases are TGTGCCAGCAAATTAGACAGGAACTCCTACGAGCAGTACTTC. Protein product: CASKLDRNSYEQYF.

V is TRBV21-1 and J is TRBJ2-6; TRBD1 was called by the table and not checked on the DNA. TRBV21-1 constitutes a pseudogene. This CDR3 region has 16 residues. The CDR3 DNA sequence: TGTGCCAGCAGCAGGGGCTGTTTCTCTGGGGCCAACGTCCTGACTTTC. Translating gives CASSRGCFSGANVLTF.

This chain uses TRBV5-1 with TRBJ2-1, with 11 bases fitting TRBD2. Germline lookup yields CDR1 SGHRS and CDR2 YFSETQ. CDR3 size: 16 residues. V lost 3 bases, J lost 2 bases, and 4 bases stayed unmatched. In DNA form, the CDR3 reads TGCGCCAGCAGCTCAATAGCGGGAGGGCCCTACAATGAGCAGTTCTTC. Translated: CASSSIAGGPYNEQFF.

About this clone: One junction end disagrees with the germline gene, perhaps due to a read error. CDR3: CASSIARFQAQHF. CDR3 coding DNA: TGTGCCAGTAGTATAGCTCGGTTTCAGGCCCAGCATTTT. The chain couples TRBV19 to TRBJ1-5; D is unresolved. Per the germline V gene, CDR1 is LNHDA and CDR2 is SQIVND (reference sequence). There are 13 residues in the CDR3.

The CDR3 reads CAISESPGFGYTF. CDR3 sequence (DNA): TGTGCCATCAGTGAGTCCCCCGGGTTTGGCTACACCTTC. V usage is TRBV10-3 and J usage is TRBJ1-2; D is ambiguous. With 0 bases removed from V and 7 bases from J, the gap between germline ends came to 9 bases. CDR1 and CDR2 (germline): ENHRY, SYGVKD. The CDR3 is made up of 13 amino acids.

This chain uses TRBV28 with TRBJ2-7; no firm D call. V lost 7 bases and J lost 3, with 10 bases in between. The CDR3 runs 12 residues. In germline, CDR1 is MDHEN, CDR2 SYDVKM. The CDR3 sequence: CASKNGIYEQYF. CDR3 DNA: TGTGCCAGCAAGAATGGCATCTACGAGCAGTACTTC.

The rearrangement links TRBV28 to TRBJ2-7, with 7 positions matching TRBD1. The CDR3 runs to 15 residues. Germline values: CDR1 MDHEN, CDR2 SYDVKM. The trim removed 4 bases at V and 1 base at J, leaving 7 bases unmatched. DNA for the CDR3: TGTGCCAGCAGTTACCGGGACAGCGAGTCCTACGAGCAGTACTTC. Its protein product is CASSYRDSESYEQYF.

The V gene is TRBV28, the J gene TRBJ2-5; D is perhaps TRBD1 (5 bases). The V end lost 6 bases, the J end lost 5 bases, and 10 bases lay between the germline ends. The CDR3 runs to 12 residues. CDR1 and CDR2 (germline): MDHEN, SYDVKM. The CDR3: CASSRQTETQYF. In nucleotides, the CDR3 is TGTGCCAGCAGCCGACAGACGGAGACCCAGTACTTC. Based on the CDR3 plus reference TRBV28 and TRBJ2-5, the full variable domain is DVKVTQSSRYLVKRTGEKVFLECVQDMDHENMFWYRQDPGLGLRLIYFSYDVKMKEKGDIPEGYSVSREKKERFSLILESASTNQTSMYLCASSRQTETQYFGPGTRLLVL.

In DNA form, the CDR3 reads TGCGCCAGCAGCAGCCTCCCAGGGGGGCCGGCTGGGGCCAACGTCCTGACTTTC. Translation: CASSSLPGGPAGANVLTF. This sequence joins TRBV5-1 and TRBJ2-6; possibly TRBD1 for D (7 bases). V was pared by 4 bases and J by 2 bases, with 19 bases between. Germline V gives CDR1 SGHRS, CDR2 YFSETQ. The CDR3 is 18 amino acids.

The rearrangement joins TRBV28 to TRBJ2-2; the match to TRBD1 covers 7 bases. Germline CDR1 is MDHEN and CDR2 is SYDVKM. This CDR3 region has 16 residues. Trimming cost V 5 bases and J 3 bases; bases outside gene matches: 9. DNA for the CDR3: TGTGCCAGCAGTGCCTTGACGACAGGGTACACCGGGGAGCTGTTTTTT. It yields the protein CASSALTTGYTGELFF.

CDR3 in amino acids: CASSQDRAGGGTDTQYF. The CDR3 bases are TGCGCCAGCAGCCAAGATCGGGCGGGAGGAGGCACAGATACGCAGTATTTT. The chain uses TRBV4-3 and TRBJ2-3; 8 bases line up with TRBD2. CDR1 and CDR2 (germline): LGHNA, YSLEER. CDR3 size: 17 residues. The trim removed 0 bases at V and 1 base at J, leaving 6 bases unmatched.

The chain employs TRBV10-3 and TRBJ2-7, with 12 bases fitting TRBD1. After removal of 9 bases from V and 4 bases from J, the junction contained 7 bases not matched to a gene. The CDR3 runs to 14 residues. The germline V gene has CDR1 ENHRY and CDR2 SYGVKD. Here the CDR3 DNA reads TGTGCCATTATACCGGGACAGGGGGCATACGAGCAGTACTTC. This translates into CAIIPGQGAYEQYF.

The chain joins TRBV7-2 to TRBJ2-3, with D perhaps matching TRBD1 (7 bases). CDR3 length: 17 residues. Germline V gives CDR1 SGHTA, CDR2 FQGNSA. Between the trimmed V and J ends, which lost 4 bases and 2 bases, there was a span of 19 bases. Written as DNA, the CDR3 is TGTGCCAGCAGCTCCCCGGACAGGACTATACTCACAGATACGCAGTATTTT. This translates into CASSSPDRTILTDTQYF.

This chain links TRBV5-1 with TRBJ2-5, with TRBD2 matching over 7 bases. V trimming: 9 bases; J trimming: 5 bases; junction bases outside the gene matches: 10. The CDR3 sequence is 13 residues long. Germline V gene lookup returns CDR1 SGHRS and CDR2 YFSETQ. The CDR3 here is CATSGGSGETQYF. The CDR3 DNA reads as TGCGCCACATCTGGCGGGAGTGGGGAGACCCAGTACTTC. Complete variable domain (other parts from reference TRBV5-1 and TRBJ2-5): KAGVTQTPRYLIKTRGQQVTLSCSPISGHRSVSWYQQTPGQGLQFLFEYFSETQRNKGNFPGRFSGRQFSNSRSEMNVSTLELGDSALYLCATSGGSGETQYFGPGTRLLVL.

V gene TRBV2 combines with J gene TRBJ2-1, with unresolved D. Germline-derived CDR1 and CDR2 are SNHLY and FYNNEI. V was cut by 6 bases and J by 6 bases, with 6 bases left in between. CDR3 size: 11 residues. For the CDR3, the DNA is TGTGCCAGCAGCCTTTCCAATGAGCAGTTCTTC. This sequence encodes CASSLSNEQFF.

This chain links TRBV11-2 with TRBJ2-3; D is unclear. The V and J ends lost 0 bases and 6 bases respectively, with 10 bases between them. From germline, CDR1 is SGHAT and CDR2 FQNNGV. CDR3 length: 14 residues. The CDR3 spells CASSLDRWADTQYF. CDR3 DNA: TGTGCCAGCAGCTTAGATAGGTGGGCGGATACGCAGTATTTT.